This T cell receptor beta chain stems from a study of post-analysis software for immune sequencing data (dated by TCRdb to about 2015). A note on the overall study: The recorded disease courses included relapsing-remitting, secondary progressive and progressive-relapsing multiple sclerosis, and some patients had no subtype annotation. The patient repertoires were set against 10 or so previously published healthy control repertoires from donors whose ages ranged from roughly 6 to 27 years. A subset of samples was prepared in parallel using single-end sample barcoding, then pooled and co-amplified after Illumina adapter ligation. Study-wide findings and limitations: Four or five TRBV segments, including TRBV5-6, TRBV5-1 and TRBV20-1, were significantly more frequent in patients than controls. Normalized Chao1 diversity was significantly lower in multiple sclerosis patients than controls, suggesting substantial peripheral T-cell clonal expansion. When samples were clustered directly using the F measure, samples prepared in the same batch co-clustered strongly, which prompted a batch-effect correction. The multiple sclerosis patient group was slightly younger than the control group.

The library relied on PCR. The sequencer was an Illumina HiSeq 2500. Unique molecular identifiers were incorporated into TCR beta cDNA libraries to reduce PCR and sequencing biases. About 500,000 cDNA molecules were obtained for every 1 to 10 million input T cells, so each molecule roughly corresponded to one T cell. Patient libraries were prepared and sequenced with the same protocol used for the earlier healthy control dataset. Samples belonging to the same batch were prepared together, multiplexed and sequenced on a shared HiSeq lane. The published analysis was carried out like this. Raw barcoded reads were processed with MIGEC, discarding single-read molecular identifier groups before consensus assembly and CDR3 extraction. VDJtools was used for post-analysis of the clonotype tables, with diversity normalized by down-sampling every dataset to the smallest sample size. In repertoire overlap clustering, CDR3 amino acid sequences, but not nucleotide sequences, were matched to correct batch-related cross-sample contamination. TCRdb trimmed the raw reads at Q25, called clones with MiXCR and kept productive beta chains. Each CDR3 protein gets just one entry, which takes the most common genes and DNA from the rows behind it. For this entry, the V and J calls and clone size follow TCRdb and not the study's own pipeline. For this sample there are hundreds of thousands of distinct CDR3 sequences; around 50% appear just once. The top ten hold 4.6% of the sample.

To demonstrate the VDJtools post-analysis software, the study profiled TCR beta repertoires from the peripheral blood of 10 to 15 young patients with multiple sclerosis. The multiple sclerosis patients were children and adolescents ranging in age from roughly 6 to 15 years. From V the trimming removes 3 bases and from J it removes 2 bases, while the gene matches leave 5 bases of the junction unaccounted for. The germline V gene (reference sequence) sets CDR1 to DFQATT and CDR2 to SNEGSKA. The CDR3 holds 14 amino acids from the cysteine to the phenylalanine. Of the read, only the CDR3 DNA is kept; its 42 bases are in frame from base 1. Note on this clonotype: The target of this receptor is not known. No much larger clone exists at a distance of one base, and base qualities are not known.

The TCR originated in a girl between 5 and 17 years old with multiple sclerosis. Sequencing was performed on blood. The rearranged chain carries TRBV20-1 and TRBJ2-5; the junction holds 8 bases that match TRBD2. The nucleotide sequence reads TGCAGTGCTAGTTATGCGGGGGGACAAGAGACCCAGTACTTC. Translated, this gives CSASYAGGQETQYF.